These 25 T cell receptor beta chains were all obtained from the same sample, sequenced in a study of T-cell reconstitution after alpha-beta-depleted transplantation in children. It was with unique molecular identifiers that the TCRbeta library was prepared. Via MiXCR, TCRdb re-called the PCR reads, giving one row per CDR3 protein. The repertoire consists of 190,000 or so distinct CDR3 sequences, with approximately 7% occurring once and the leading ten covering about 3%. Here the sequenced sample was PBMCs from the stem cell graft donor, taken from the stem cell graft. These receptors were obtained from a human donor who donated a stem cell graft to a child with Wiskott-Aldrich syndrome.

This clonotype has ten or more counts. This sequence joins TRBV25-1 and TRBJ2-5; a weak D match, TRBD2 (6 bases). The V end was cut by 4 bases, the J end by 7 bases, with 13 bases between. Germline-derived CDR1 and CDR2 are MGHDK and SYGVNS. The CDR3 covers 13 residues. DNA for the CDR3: TGTGCCAGCAGTGCTCGAACCGGGGGGACCCAGTACTTC. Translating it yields CASSARTGGTQYF.

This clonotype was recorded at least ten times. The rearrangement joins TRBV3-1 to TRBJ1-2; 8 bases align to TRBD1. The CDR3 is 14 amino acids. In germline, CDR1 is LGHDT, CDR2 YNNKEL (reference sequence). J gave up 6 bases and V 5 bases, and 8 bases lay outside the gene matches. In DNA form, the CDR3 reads TGTGCCAGCAGCTTCCTGGACAGGGCCAATGGCTACACCTTC. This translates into CASSFLDRANGYTF.

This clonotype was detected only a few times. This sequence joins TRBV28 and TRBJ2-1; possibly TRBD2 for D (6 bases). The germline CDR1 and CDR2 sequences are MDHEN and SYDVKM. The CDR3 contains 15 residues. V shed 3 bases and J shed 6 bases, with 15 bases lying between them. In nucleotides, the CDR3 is TGTGCCAGCAGTTTTTTAACAGGAGGGGTCAATGAGCAGTTCTTC. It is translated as CASSFLTGGVNEQFF.

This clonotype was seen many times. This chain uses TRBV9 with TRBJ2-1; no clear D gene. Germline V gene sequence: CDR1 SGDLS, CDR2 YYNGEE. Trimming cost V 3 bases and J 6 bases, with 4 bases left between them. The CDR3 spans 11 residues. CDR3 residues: CASSASNEQFF. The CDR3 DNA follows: TGTGCCAGCAGCGCGAGCAATGAGCAGTTCTTC.

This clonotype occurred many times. The CDR3 protein is CSVETGFRANTEAFF. The CDR3 DNA follows: TGCAGCGTCGAGACGGGGTTTAGGGCGAACACTGAAGCTTTCTTT. The genes are TRBV29-1 and TRBJ1-1; D gene ambiguous. The CDR3 runs 15 residues. Trimming stripped 6 bases from V and 1 base from J, with 18 bases between. The V gene's germline CDR1 is SQVTM and CDR2 ANQGSEA.

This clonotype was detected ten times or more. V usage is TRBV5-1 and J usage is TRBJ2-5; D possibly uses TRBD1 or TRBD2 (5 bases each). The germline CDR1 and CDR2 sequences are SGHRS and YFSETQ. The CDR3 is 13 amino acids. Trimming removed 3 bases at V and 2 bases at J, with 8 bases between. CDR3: CASSWGRQETQYF. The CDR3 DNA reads TGCGCCAGCAGCTGGGGACGGCAAGAGACCCAGTACTTC.

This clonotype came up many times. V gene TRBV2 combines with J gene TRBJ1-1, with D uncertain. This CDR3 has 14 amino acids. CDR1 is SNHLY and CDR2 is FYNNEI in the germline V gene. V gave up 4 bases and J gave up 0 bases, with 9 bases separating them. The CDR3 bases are TGTGCCAGCAGTGGGAGATTCATGAACACTGAAGCTTTCTTT. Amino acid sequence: CASSGRFMNTEAFF. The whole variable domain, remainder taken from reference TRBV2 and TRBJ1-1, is EPEVTQTPSHQVTQMGQEVILRCVPISNHLYFYWYRQILGQKVEFLVSFYNNEISEKSEIFDDQFSVERPDGSNFTLKIRSTKLEDSAMYFCASSGRFMNTEAFFGQGTRLTVV.

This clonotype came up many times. CDR3 DNA: TGTGCCAGCAGGGCAACGGGACTAGACTTCGAGCAGTACTTC. It specifies CASRATGLDFEQYF. The gene calls are TRBV6-2 or TRBV6-3 and TRBJ2-7; 8 bases match TRBD2. Germline CDR1 reads MNHEY; CDR2 reads SVGEGT. The V segment lost 6 bases and the J segment 6 bases; nucleotides outside the gene matches: 10. This CDR3 has 14 residues.

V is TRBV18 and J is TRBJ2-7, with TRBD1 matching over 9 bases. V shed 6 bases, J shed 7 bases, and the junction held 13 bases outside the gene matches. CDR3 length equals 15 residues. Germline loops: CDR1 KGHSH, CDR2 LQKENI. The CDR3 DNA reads TGTGCCAGCTCCCTCTCGAGGGACAGGGTAAGGGAGCAGTACTTC. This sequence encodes CASSLSRDRVREQYF.

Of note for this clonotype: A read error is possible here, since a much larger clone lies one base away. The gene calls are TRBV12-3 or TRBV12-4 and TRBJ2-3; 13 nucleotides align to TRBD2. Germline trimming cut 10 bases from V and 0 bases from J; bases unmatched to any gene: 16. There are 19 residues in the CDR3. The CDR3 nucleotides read TGTGCCACGAGAAAATGGGGACTAGCGGGGTTGGGAAGCACAGATACGCAGTATTTT. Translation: CATRKWGLAGLGSTDTQYF.

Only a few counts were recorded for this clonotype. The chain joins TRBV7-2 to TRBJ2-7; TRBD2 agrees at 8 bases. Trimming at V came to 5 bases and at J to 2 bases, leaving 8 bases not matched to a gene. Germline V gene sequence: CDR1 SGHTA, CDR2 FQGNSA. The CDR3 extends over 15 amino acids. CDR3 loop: CASSPNPGLAYEQYF. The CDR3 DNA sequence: TGTGCCAGCAGCCCAAACCCGGGACTAGCCTACGAGCAGTACTTC.

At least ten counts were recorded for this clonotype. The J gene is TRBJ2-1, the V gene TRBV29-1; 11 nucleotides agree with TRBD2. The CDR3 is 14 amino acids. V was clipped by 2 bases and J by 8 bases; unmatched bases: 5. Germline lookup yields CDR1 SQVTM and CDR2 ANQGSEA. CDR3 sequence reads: CSVEIAGGPDEQFF. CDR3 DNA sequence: TGCAGCGTTGAAATAGCGGGAGGGCCCGATGAGCAGTTCTTC.

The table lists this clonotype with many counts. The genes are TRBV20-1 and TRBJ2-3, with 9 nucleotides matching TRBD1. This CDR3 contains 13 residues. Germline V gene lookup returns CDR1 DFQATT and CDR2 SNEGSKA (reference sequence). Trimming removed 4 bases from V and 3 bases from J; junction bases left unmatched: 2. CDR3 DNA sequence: TGCAGTGCTAAGGACAGGGGTACAGATACGCAGTATTTT. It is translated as CSAKDRGTDTQYF.

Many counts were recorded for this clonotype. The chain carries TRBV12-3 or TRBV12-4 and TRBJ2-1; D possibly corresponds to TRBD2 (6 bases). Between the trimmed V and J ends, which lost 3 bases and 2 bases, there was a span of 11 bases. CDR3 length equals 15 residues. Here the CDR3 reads CASSFGTSTYNEQFF. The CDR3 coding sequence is TGTGCCAGCAGTTTCGGGACTTCTACCTACAATGAGCAGTTCTTC.

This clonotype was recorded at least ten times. The CDR3 DNA sequence: TGCAGCGTTGAATCGGCTAGACCCTCCTACAATGAGCAGTTCTTC. Translation gives CSVESARPSYNEQFF. The V gene is TRBV29-1, the J gene TRBJ2-1; D is unresolved. Looked up from germline, CDR1 is SQVTM and CDR2 is ANQGSEA. There are 15 residues in the CDR3. Trimming removed 2 bases at V and 0 bases at J, with 11 bases between.

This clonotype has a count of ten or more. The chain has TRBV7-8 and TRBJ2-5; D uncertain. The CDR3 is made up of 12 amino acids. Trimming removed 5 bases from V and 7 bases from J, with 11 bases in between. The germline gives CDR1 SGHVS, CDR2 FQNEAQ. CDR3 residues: CASSPSLGTQYF. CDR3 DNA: TGTGCCAGCAGCCCATCCCTCGGGACCCAGTACTTC.

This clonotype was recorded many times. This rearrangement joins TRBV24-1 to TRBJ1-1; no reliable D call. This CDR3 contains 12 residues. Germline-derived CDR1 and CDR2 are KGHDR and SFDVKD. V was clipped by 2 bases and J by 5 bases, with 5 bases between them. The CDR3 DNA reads TGTGCCACCAGTGATTCCGGGACTGAAGCTTTCTTT. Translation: CATSDSGTEAFF.

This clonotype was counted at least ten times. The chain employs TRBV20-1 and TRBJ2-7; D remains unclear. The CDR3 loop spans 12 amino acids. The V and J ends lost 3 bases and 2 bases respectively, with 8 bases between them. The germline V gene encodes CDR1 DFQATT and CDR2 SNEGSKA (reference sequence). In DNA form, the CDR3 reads TGCAGTGCTAGGCCGGTTCCCTACGAGCAGTACTTC. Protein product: CSARPVPYEQYF.

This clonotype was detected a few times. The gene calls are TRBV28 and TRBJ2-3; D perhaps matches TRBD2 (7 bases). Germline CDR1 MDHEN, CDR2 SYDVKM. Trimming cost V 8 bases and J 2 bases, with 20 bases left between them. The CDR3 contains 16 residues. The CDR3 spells CASLPPRGPLTDTQYF. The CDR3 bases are TGTGCCAGCCTCCCCCCGCGGGGGCCTCTCACAGATACGCAGTATTTT.

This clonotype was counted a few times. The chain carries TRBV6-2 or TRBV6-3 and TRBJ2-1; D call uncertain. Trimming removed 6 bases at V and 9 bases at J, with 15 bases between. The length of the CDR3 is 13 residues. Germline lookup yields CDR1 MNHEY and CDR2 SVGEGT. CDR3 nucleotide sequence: TGTGCCAGCAGCCTAATGCGAGTCGGTGAGCAGTTCTTC. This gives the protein CASSLMRVGEQFF.

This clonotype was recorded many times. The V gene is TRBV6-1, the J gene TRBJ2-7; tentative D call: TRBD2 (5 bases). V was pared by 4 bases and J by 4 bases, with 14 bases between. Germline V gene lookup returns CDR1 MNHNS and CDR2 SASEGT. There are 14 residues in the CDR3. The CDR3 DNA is TGTGCCAGCAGTGGCGGGCCCCGAGGATACGAGCAGTACTTC. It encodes CASSGGPRGYEQYF.

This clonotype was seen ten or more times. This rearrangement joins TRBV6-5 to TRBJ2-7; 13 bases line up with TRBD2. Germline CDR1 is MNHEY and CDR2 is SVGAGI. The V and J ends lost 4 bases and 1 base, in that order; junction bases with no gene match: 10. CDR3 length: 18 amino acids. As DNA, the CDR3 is TGTGCCAGCAGTTCTGAAAGGGGACTAGCGGGGCCTTCCTACGAGCAGTACTTC. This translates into CASSSERGLAGPSYEQYF.

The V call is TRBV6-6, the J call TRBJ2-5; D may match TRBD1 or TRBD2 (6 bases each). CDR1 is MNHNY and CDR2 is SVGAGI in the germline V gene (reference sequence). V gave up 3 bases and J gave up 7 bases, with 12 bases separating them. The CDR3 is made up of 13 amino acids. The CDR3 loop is CASSYPGGGTQYF. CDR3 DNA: TGTGCCAGCAGTTATCCTGGAGGGGGGACCCAGTACTTC.

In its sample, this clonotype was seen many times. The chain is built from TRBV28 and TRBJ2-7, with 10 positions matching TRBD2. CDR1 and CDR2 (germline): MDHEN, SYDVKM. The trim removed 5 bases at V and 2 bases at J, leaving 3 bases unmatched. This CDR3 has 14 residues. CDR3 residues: CASSQSGGAYEQYF. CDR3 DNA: TGTGCCAGCAGTCAAAGCGGGGGGGCCTACGAGCAGTACTTC.

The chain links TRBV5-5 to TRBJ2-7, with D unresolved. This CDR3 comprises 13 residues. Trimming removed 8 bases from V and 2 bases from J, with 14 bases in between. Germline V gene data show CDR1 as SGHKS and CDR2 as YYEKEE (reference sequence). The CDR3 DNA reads TGTGCCAGGAGCCCGGATCTCCCCTACGAGCAGTACTTC. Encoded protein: CARSPDLPYEQYF.